A single TCR beta chain is shown here with its context. This sample was included in a study of blood T cell repertoires in COVID-19. Study details: Acute-phase and convalescent COVID-19 samples originated in the United States, Italy and Spain. PBMCs, B-cell-depleted T cells, or T cells were the source of the cDNA or gDNA that made up the material.

As originally analysed: It was from reference gene primer amplification that nucleated cell counts were estimated. Some clones are missing from TCRdb's copy, which holds only in-frame ones; the method was immunoSEQ multiplex PCR. V, J and clone size reflect that table, while D and trimming were determined from the DNA. The table has about 95,000 clones, 75% to 95% seen once; the top ten hold just under 4%. The CDR3 covers 15 residues. Per germline, CDR1 LGHDT and CDR2 YNNKEL (reference sequence). The V gene end was trimmed by 5 bases and the J gene end by 7 bases; junction bases not matched to a gene: 12.

The TCR was taken from a woman in her forties or fifties in a cohort sampled during active COVID-19. The rearrangement joins TRBV3-1 (or the pseudogene TRBV3-2) to TRBJ1-2; the match to TRBD1 covers 8 bases. The sample taken for sequencing was peripheral blood. For the CDR3, the DNA is TGTGCCAGCAGCGCCCCTCGGACAGGGAAAGGTGGCTACACCTTC. Its translation: CASSAPRTGKGGYTF.